These T cell receptor beta chains were read from a single sample in a study of T cells in Graves' hyperthyroidism and ophthalmopathy. TCRdb passed the multiplex PCR reads through MiXCR, listing each CDR3 protein once. The top ten clones hold around 20% of a sample with 450,000 to 700,000 distinct CDR3 sequences, more than 45% of them seen once. The sequencing sample was made of peripheral blood or thyroid tissue (not recorded which). All receptors derive from an adult woman with Graves' disease, either hyperthyroidism or ophthalmopathy (not recorded which). Each CDR3 is given with its conserved first and last residue. D genes are given only for firm matches. Not all rows give a size; the values are once, few, many and, for expanded clones, a class.

>TRBJ2-7|-|TRBV5-4|-
CASSPNVAGEQYF
TGTGCCAGCAGCCCTAACGTGGCGGGCGAGCAGTACTTC
>TRBJ2-7|many|TRBV10-3|-
CAISGETVLAEQYF
TGTGCCATCAGTGGGGAGACAGTCCTCGCCGAGCAGTACTTC
>TRBJ1-4|many|TRBV2|-
CASSEDLRLFF
TGTGCCAGCAGTGAGGACTTAAGGCTGTTTTTT
>TRBJ1-6|few|TRBV28|-
CASSFGRRWVANSPLHF
TGTGCCAGCAGTTTCGGGCGGCGTTGGGTAGCTAATTCACCCCTCCACTTT
>TRBJ1-2|-|TRBV24-1|-
CATSLYGDTGYIF
TGTGCCACCAGCTTATATGGGGACACTGGCTACATCTTC
>TRBJ1-2|-|TRBV7-9|-
CASRPRPGGYTF
TGTGCCAGCAGGCCAAGACCGGGAGGCTACACCTTC
>TRBJ2-7|-|TRBV10-1|-
CASSESIVGTPYEQYF
TGCGCCAGCAGTGAGTCGATTGTCGGGACACCCTACGAGCAGTACTTC
>TRBJ2-7|-|TRBV10-3|-
CAISPDRYEQYF
TGTGCCATCAGCCCAGACAGATACGAGCAGTACTTC
>TRBJ2-5|many|TRBV7-9|-
CASSLNTGSMGETQYF
TGTGCCAGCAGCTTGAATACAGGGTCCATGGGAGAGACCCAGTACTTC
>TRBJ1-5|-|TRBV6-1|-
CARGRDFNQPQHF
TGTGCCAGAGGGAGGGATTTCAATCAGCCCCAGCATTTT
>TRBJ2-1|-|TRBV5-1|-
CASSLGSKGSGNEQFF
TGCGCCAGCAGCTTGGGGAGCAAAGGCTCGGGAAATGAGCAGTTCTTC
>TRBJ1-5|-|TRBV24-1|-
CATSAGGQPQHF
TGTGCCACCAGTGCCGGGGGTCAGCCCCAGCATTTT
>TRBJ1-4|-|TRBV7-8|-
CASSFYICSARVWATNEKLFF
-
>TRBJ1-2|few|TRBV7-9|-
CAGGDSPGYTF
TGTGCCGGTGGGGATTCCCCAGGCTACACCTTC
>TRBJ2-7|many|TRBV11-2|-
CASSSWTGDSLGEQYF
TGTGCCAGCAGCTCGTGGACCGGGGACTCTTTGGGAGAGCAGTACTTC
>TRBJ1-5|-|TRBV10-2|TRBD1
CATNRGLGRQPQHF
TGTGCCACGAACAGGGGGCTTGGGAGACAGCCCCAGCATTTT
>TRBJ1-2|many|TRBV4-1|-
CASSRTRLRTRYGYTF
TGCGCCAGCAGCCGCACCCGATTGAGGACCCGCTATGGCTACACCTTC
>TRBJ2-5|-|TRBV29-1|TRBD2
CSSQDSGGETQYF
TGCAGCTCGCAAGACAGCGGGGGGGAGACCCAGTACTTC
>TRBJ2-7|-|TRBV2|-
CASNRGRAASEQYF
TGTGCCAGCAACCGGGGCAGGGCGGCAAGCGAGCAGTACTTC
>TRBJ2-3|few|TRBV25-1|TRBD2
CASSGGRGGDTQYF
TGTGCCAGCAGTGGCGGGAGAGGAGGAGATACGCAGTATTTT
>TRBJ1-4|-|TRBV14|-
CASSQVGTGNEKLFF
TGTGCCAGCAGCCAAGTCGGGACCGGTAATGAAAAACTGTTTTTT
>TRBJ1-2|many|TRBV6-5|-
CASSPGTYHGYTF
TGTGCCAGCAGCCCCGGGACTTATCATGGCTACACCTTC
>TRBJ1-1|few|TRBV6-5|-
CASSEFQGGNTEAFF
TGTGCCAGCAGTGAATTTCAAGGGGGAAACACTGAAGCTTTCTTT
>TRBJ2-3|-|TRBV2|-
CASRDGMSLDTQYF
TGTGCCAGCAGGGATGGGATGTCGCTGGATACGCAGTATTTT
>TRBJ2-7|-|TRBV2|-
CASNRDSAQYF
TGTGCCAGCAACCGGGACTCTGCGCAGTACTTC
>TRBJ1-6|many|TRBV7-8|TRBD1
CASSLMGQYNSPLHF
TGTGCCAGCAGCTTAATGGGACAGTATAATTCACCCCTCCACTTT
>TRBJ2-5|-|TRBV7-3|-
CASSEQSAGETQYF
TGTGCCAGCAGCGAACAGTCCGCGGGGGAGACCCAGTACTTC
>TRBJ2-2|many|TRBV7-9|-
CASSQKRVLHTGELFF
TGTGCCAGCAGCCAAAAAAGGGTCTTGCACACCGGGGAGCTGTTTTTT
>TRBJ1-2|many|TRBV28|-
CASSLVVEAGYTF
TGTGCCAGCAGTTTAGTAGTTGAAGCTGGCTACACCTTC
>TRBJ2-6|few|TRBV29-1|-
CSVRGRVANVLTF
TGCAGCGTTCGGGGACGAGTGGCCAACGTCCTGACTTTC
>TRBJ2-7|many|TRBV10-3|TRBD1
CAISGVGTEPYEQYF
TGTGCCATCAGTGGCGTTGGGACAGAGCCCTACGAGCAGTACTTC
>TRBJ1-1|many|TRBV19|-
CASSPPGHTMNTEAFF
TGTGCCAGTAGTCCCCCGGGACACACCATGAACACTGAAGCTTTCTTT
>TRBJ1-2|-|TRBV10-3|-
CATRGGFYGYTF
TGTGCTACCCGTGGGGGGTTCTATGGCTACACCTTC
>TRBJ2-5|once|TRBV15|-
CATSYAGFQETQYF
TGTGCCACCAGCTACGCGGGGTTCCAAGAGACCCAGTACTTC
>TRBJ2-7|many|TRBV7-6|-
CASSSRDGREQYF
TGTGCCAGCAGCTCCCGGGACGGGAGAGAGCAGTACTTC
>TRBJ1-4|-|TRBV7-9|-
CASSFGQYNEKLFF
TGTGCCAGCAGCTTTGGGCAGTATAATGAAAAACTGTTTTTT
>TRBJ2-7|-|TRBV28|TRBD1
CASSPAGTDSYEQYF
TGTGCCAGCAGTCCCGCCGGGACAGACTCCTACGAGCAGTACTTC
>TRBJ2-7|many|TRBV5-1|TRBD2
CASSTGLAGGYEQYF
TGCGCCAGCAGCACAGGACTAGCGGGAGGATACGAGCAGTACTTC
>TRBJ2-5|-|TRBV10-3|-
CAISEPGQGMETQYF
TGTGCCATCAGTGAGCCGGGACAAGGAATGGAGACCCAGTACTTC
>TRBJ1-5|-|TRBV7-2|TRBD1
CASSVAGTGSVRQPQHF
TGTGCCAGCAGCGTAGCCGGGACAGGGTCGGTCCGTCAGCCCCAGCATTTT
>TRBJ2-7|few|TRBV6-1|TRBD1
CASSQGAAEQYF
TGTGCCAGCAGTCAGGGGGCCGCCGAGCAGTACTTC
>TRBJ1-1|-|TRBV7-2|TRBD1
CASSRGQGHNTEAFF
TGTGCCAGCAGTAGGGGACAGGGTCACAACACTGAAGCTTTCTTT
>TRBJ1-5|-|TRBV15|-
CATSSLETQETQHF
TGTGCCACCAGCAGCTTAGAGACCCAAGAGACCCAGCATTTT
>TRBJ2-7|-|TRBV10-3|-
CAISERGGDEQYF
TGTGCCATCAGCGAACGGGGAGGAGACGAGCAGTACTTC
>TRBJ1-2|many|TRBV20-1|-
CSAKNGDYGYTF
TGCAGTGCTAAGAACGGGGACTATGGCTACACCTTC
>TRBJ1-2|once|TRBV10-3|-
CAISEGTSGYTF
TGTGCCATCAGTGAGGGGACTAGCGGCTACACCTTC
>TRBJ1-2|-|TRBV5-5|-
CASSLGNVNYGYTF
TGTGCCAGCAGCCTTGGGAACGTAAACTATGGCTACACCTTC
>TRBJ2-5|-|TRBV10-3|TRBD1
CAIKGQGMMETQYF
TGTGCCATCAAAGGACAGGGGATGATGGAGACCCAGTACTTC
>TRBJ1-2|-|TRBV9|-
CASSPHTGGVYGYTF
TGTGCCAGCAGCCCCCACACCGGGGGCGTCTATGGCTACACCTTC
>TRBJ1-1|few|TRBV28|TRBD1
CASRVTGGSRTEAFF
TGTGCCAGCAGGGTAACAGGGGGCTCTAGGACTGAAGCTTTCTTT
>TRBJ1-2|-|TRBV30|-
CAWSAGQLMNGYTF
TGTGCCTGGAGTGCCGGACAGCTAATGAATGGCTACACCTTC
>TRBJ1-2|many|TRBV4-2|-
CASSQELVGQVYGYTF
TGTGCCAGCAGCCAAGAACTTGTTGGACAAGTCTATGGCTACACCTTC